This T cell receptor (beta chain) was captured by sequencing in a study of blood T cell repertoires in COVID-19. Profiled with immunoSEQ multiplex PCR; TCRdb holds only in-frame clones, not every one. The table has approximately 280,000 clones, more than 75% seen once. Sequencing was performed on PBMCs or T cells enriched from blood (not recorded which). The sequence came from a woman younger than 35 who had recovered from COVID-19.

CDR3 in amino acids: CASSERGITDTQYF. The CDR3 DNA reads TGCGCCAGCAGTGAGAGAGGGATCACAGATACGCAGTATTTT. The chain carries TRBV10-2 and TRBJ2-3, with D tentatively TRBD2 (5 bases). The germline CDR1 and CDR2 sequences are WSHSY and SAAADI. Trimming cost V 2 bases and J 2 bases, with 8 bases left between them. This CDR3 has 14 amino acids.